Below, 27 T cell receptor beta chains from the same sample are listed, as sequenced in a study of Ad26.COV2.S vaccination and SARS-CoV-2 variants. Method: immunoSEQ multiplex PCR; TCRdb's copy keeps in-frame clones and lacks some. This sample has about 350,000 clones, with 90% to 95% found just once. This material consisted of peripheral blood, taken after recovery from COVID-19. Receptors originate from a human donor who had recovered from COVID-19.

This clone turned up a few times. Other DNA sequences from this sample encode an identical CDR3 as well. The chain is built from TRBV12-3 or TRBV12-4 and TRBJ1-5; tentative D call: TRBD1 (5 bases). Trimming shortened V by 1 base and J by 7 bases, and 8 bases separated the two germline ends. CDR3 length: 13 residues. The CDR3 bases are TGTGCCAGCAGTTTAGTTGGGGGACAGCCCCAGCATTTT. Translated: CASSLVGGQPQHF.

Comments on this clone: Other DNA sequences of this sample code for an identical CDR3. The gene calls are TRBV6-5 and TRBJ1-1; D is unclear. Germline V gene data show CDR1 as MNHEY and CDR2 as SVGAGI. CDR3 size: 12 residues. Trimming removed 5 bases from V and 2 bases from J, with 6 bases in between. CDR3: CASSRTNTEAFF. In nucleotides, the CDR3 is TGTGCCAGCAGTCGAACAAACACTGAAGCTTTCTTT.

The chain combines TRBV9 with TRBJ1-3, with 10 nucleotides matching TRBD1. Germline V gene sequence: CDR1 SGDLS, CDR2 YYNGEE. V was pared by 0 bases and J by 0 bases, with 12 bases of the junction left unmatched. The CDR3 is made up of 20 amino acids. The CDR3 reads CASSVGSWDRGIASGNTIYF. The CDR3 DNA reads as TGTGCCAGCAGCGTAGGGTCGTGGGACAGGGGAATCGCCTCTGGAAACACCATATATTTT. Looking up the rest from reference TRBV9 and TRBJ1-3 gives the full variable domain: DSGVTQTPKHLITATGQRVTLRCSPRSGDLSVYWYQQSLDQGLQFLIQYYNGEERAKGNILERFSAQQFPDLHSELNLSSLELGDSALYFCASSVGSWDRGIASGNTIYFGEGSWLTVV.

This clone occurred once. J is TRBJ2-1 and V is TRBV10-1, with D possibly matching TRBD1 (5 bases). CDR1 is WNHNN and CDR2 is SYGVQD in the germline V gene (reference sequence). CDR3 length: 13 amino acids. V lost 6 bases to trimming and J lost 9 bases, with 15 bases between them. CDR3 region: CASSADERGEQFF. The CDR3 region has the DNA TGCGCCAGCAGCGCGGACGAAAGGGGTGAGCAGTTCTTC.

This chain joins TRBV9 and TRBJ2-7; the D gene is possibly TRBD1 (8 bases). CDR1 and CDR2 from the germline V gene are SGDLS and YYNGEE. V lost 4 bases and J 5 bases, leaving 16 bases between the germline ends. This CDR3 region has 14 residues. CDR3 bases: TGTGCCAGCAGCTCTCGGACAGGGAGGGACGAGCAGTACTTC. As protein: CASSSRTGRDEQYF.

This chain joins TRBV7-6 and TRBJ2-2; no clear D. CDR1 and CDR2 (germline): SGHVS, FNYEAQ. V was cut by 8 bases and J by 2 bases, with 18 bases left in between. This CDR3 spans 16 amino acids. The CDR3 nucleotides read TGTGCCAGCGGTTGGCTCTCAGGCTTTAACACCGGGGAGCTGTTTTTT. This codes for CASGWLSGFNTGELFF.

The rearrangement links TRBV10-3 to TRBJ2-3, with 8 nucleotides matching TRBD2. The CDR3 has 17 amino acids. CDR1 is ENHRY, CDR2 SYGVKD, per germline. With V trimmed by 6 bases and J by 0 bases, 11 bases remained unmatched. DNA for the CDR3: TGTGCCATCAGGGGGCGAGCGGGGGACCGTAGCACAGATACGCAGTATTTT. Amino acid sequence: CAIRGRAGDRSTDTQYF.

The gene calls are TRBV5-1 and TRBJ2-1; TRBD2 matches at 10 bases. Germline trimming cut 4 bases from V and 5 bases from J; bases unmatched to any gene: 6. The CDR3 is made up of 15 amino acids. The V gene's germline CDR1 is SGHRS and CDR2 YFSETQ. The CDR3 here is CASSDGTSAHNEQFF. CDR3 in DNA: TGCGCCAGCAGCGATGGGACTAGCGCCCACAATGAGCAGTTCTTC.

This chain joins TRBV10-3 and TRBJ2-5; 8 positions agree with TRBD1. The germline gives CDR1 ENHRY, CDR2 SYGVKD. CDR3 length: 14 residues. V was pared by 7 bases and J by 5 bases, with 9 bases of the junction left unmatched. CDR3 DNA sequence: TGTGCCATCAAGATGGCAGGGGGCGGGGAGACCCAGTACTTC. This encodes CAIKMAGGGETQYF.

This clone was detected once. The sample has other DNA sequences that encode this CDR3 too. The rearrangement joins TRBV5-6 to TRBJ2-3; D perhaps matches TRBD1 (5 bases). Germline V gives CDR1 SGHDT, CDR2 YYEEEE. The CDR3 contains 13 residues. The V and J ends lost 0 bases and 4 bases respectively, with 6 bases between them. The CDR3 DNA sequence: TGTGCCAGCAGCTTGGTAGGGGCAGATACGCAGTATTTT. Amino acids: CASSLVGADTQYF. The full variable domain, its missing parts supplied by reference TRBV5-6 and TRBJ2-3, is DAGVTQSPTHLIKTRGQQVTLRCSPKSGHDTVSWYQQALGQGPQFIFQYYEEEERQRGNFPDRFSGHQFPNYSSELNVNALLLGDSALYLCASSLVGADTQYFGPGTRLTVL.

V usage is TRBV6-5 and J usage is TRBJ2-3; the D gene could be TRBD1 or TRBD2 (5 bases each). Trimming left V 2 bases short and J 3 bases short, with 12 bases between. The CDR3 runs 15 residues. The V gene's germline CDR1 is MNHEY and CDR2 SVGAGI. In DNA form, the CDR3 reads TGTGCCAGCAGTTACGGGGGAATGGGAACAGATACGCAGTATTTT. It specifies CASSYGGMGTDTQYF.

This chain joins TRBV19 and TRBJ1-1; a weak D match, TRBD1 (6 bases). Germline-derived CDR1 and CDR2 are LNHDA and SQIVND (reference sequence). There are 14 residues in the CDR3. V dropped 9 bases and J dropped 1 base, with 15 bases sitting between them. The CDR3 spells CASQATGGNTEAFF. Here the CDR3 DNA reads TGTGCCAGCCAAGCGACAGGCGGGAACACTGAAGCTTTCTTT.

The V gene is TRBV4-1, the J gene TRBJ1-1; TRBD1 might be the D (5 bases). The V and J ends lost 2 bases and 7 bases respectively, with 20 bases between them. Germline values: CDR1 MGHRA, CDR2 YSYEKL. This CDR3 has 16 amino acids. This chain's CDR3 is CASSQSLITGRVEAFF. The CDR3 DNA sequence: TGCGCCAGCAGCCAATCTCTTATAACTGGCAGGGTTGAAGCTTTCTTT.

V gene TRBV5-4 combines with J gene TRBJ1-2; perhaps TRBD1 as D (5 bases). V was shortened by 5 bases and J by 4 bases, with 24 bases between the two germline ends. The CDR3 runs 17 residues. Germline loops: CDR1 SGHNT, CDR2 YYREEE (reference sequence). As DNA, the CDR3 is TGTGCCAGCAGGGAACCGGGACGGAACAACCGCGGCTATGGCTACACCTTC. Translating it yields CASREPGRNNRGYGYTF.

The chain carries TRBV6-1 and TRBJ1-1; a weak D match, TRBD1 (5 bases). The V gene's germline CDR1 is MNHNS and CDR2 SASEGT. The CDR3 is 14 amino acids. The V end lost 7 bases, the J end lost 0 bases, and 12 bases lay between the germline ends. Here the CDR3 DNA reads TGTGCCAGCACTTCAGGGCTGATGAACACTGAAGCTTTCTTT. Translation: CASTSGLMNTEAFF.

The chain combines TRBV6-5 with TRBJ1-1; D might be TRBD1 (6 bases). The CDR3 extends over 13 amino acids. The V gene lost 2 bases and the J gene lost 4 bases, with 8 bases spanning the gap. Germline V CDR1 and CDR2: MNHEY, SVGAGI. The CDR3 loop reads CASSYGGPTEAFF. CDR3 bases: TGTGCCAGCAGTTACGGGGGGCCCACTGAAGCTTTCTTT.

The V and J genes are TRBV7-8 and TRBJ2-1; D is unclear. This CDR3 spans 16 amino acids. Germline CDR1 SGHVS, CDR2 FQNEAQ. Trimming pared 1 base from V and 1 base from J, leaving 11 bases between. Here the CDR3 DNA reads TGTGCCAGCAGCTTAGTTGGGATTGGGTCCTACAATGAGCAGTTCTTC. Protein sequence: CASSLVGIGSYNEQFF.

The chain carries TRBV24-1 and TRBJ2-1; D is unresolved. CDR1 and CDR2 (germline): KGHDR, SFDVKD. The CDR3 has 11 residues. Trimming removed 6 bases at V and 5 bases at J, with 4 bases between. The CDR3 coding sequence is TGTGCCACCAGTTATAACAATGAGCAGTTCTTC. Amino acids: CATSYNNEQFF.

This chain's CDR3 is CASSLLGYEQYF. CDR3 bases: TGTGCCAGCAGTTTATTAGGCTACGAGCAGTACTTC. This chain connects TRBV27 to TRBJ2-7; no clear D gene. Germline CDR1 reads MNHEY; CDR2 reads SMNVEV (reference sequence). The CDR3 totals 12 residues. Trimming cost V 1 base and J 3 bases, with 4 bases left between them.

This clone was seen a single time. V and J are TRBV3-1 (or the pseudogene TRBV3-2) and TRBJ2-1, with D perhaps given as TRBD1 or TRBD2 (5 bases each). The CDR3 is 15 residues long. Germline loops: CDR1 LGHDT, CDR2 YNNKEL (reference sequence). V lost 5 bases and J lost 5, with 16 bases in between. The CDR3: CASSEGDSAHNEQFF. The CDR3 coding sequence is TGTGCCAGCAGCGAAGGGGATAGCGCCCACAATGAGCAGTTCTTC.

The CDR3 DNA sequence: TGTGCCAGTAGTCCTCGGGCGCCCCGGACAGGGGGAACGGTAGAGACCCAGTACTTC. The encoded protein is CASSPRAPRTGGTVETQYF. The chain carries TRBV19 and TRBJ2-5; 10 nucleotides agree with TRBD1. CDR3 length: 19 residues. Trimming took 5 bases from V and 4 from J; bases not matched to a gene: 19. The germline gives CDR1 LNHDA, CDR2 SQIVND (reference sequence).

This chain connects TRBV9 to TRBJ1-1; weak D call: TRBD1 (5 bases). Germline V gene sequence: CDR1 SGDLS, CDR2 YYNGEE. Trimming cost V 0 bases and J 3 bases, with 21 bases left between them. The CDR3 is 18 residues long. CDR3 loop: CASSVVSPGPLLDTEAFF. In nucleotides, the CDR3 is TGTGCCAGCAGCGTAGTTAGCCCGGGACCGCTTTTGGACACTGAAGCTTTCTTT.

The V call is TRBV29-1, the J call TRBJ2-7; D is undetermined. There are 12 residues in the CDR3. The germline V gene has CDR1 SQVTM and CDR2 ANQGSEA. V was cut by 6 bases and J by 3 bases, with 12 bases left in between. The CDR3 reads CSVGDSSYEQYF. The CDR3 bases are TGCAGCGTCGGTGACTCTAGCTACGAGCAGTACTTC.

The chain carries TRBV19 and TRBJ1-2, with D hard to call. The CDR3 runs to 11 residues. Germline V CDR1 and CDR2: LNHDA, SQIVND (reference sequence). Trimming removed 5 bases at V and 1 base at J, with 2 bases between. The CDR3 here is CASSYNYGYTF. As DNA, the CDR3 is TGTGCCAGTAGTTATAACTATGGCTACACCTTC. The entire variable domain, with the rest obtained from reference TRBV19 and TRBJ1-2, is as follows: DGGITQSPKYLFRKEGQNVTLSCEQNLNHDAMYWYRQDPGQGLRLIYYSQIVNDFQKGDIAEGYSVSREKKESFPLTVTSAQKNPTAFYLCASSYNYGYTFGSGTRLTVV.

In DNA form, the CDR3 reads TGTGCCAGCAGGTACCAGGGAGGCAATGAGCAGTTCTTC. The encoded protein is CASRYQGGNEQFF. The genes are TRBV14 and TRBJ2-1; tentatively, D is TRBD2 (6 bases). From germline, CDR1 is SGHDN and CDR2 FVKESK. This CDR3 is 13 amino acids long. The V gene lost 6 bases and the J gene lost 6 bases, with 12 bases spanning the gap.

The chain joins TRBV5-1 to TRBJ1-5; no firm D call. The CDR3 totals 14 residues. Germline loops: CDR1 SGHRS, CDR2 YFSETQ. Between the trimmed V and J ends, which lost 3 bases and 1 base, there was a span of 8 bases. CDR3 DNA: TGCGCCAGCAGCTCGGACCCGAGCAATCAGCCCCAGCATTTT. This translates into CASSSDPSNQPQHF.

The chain uses TRBV5-4 and TRBJ1-3; 8 nucleotides align to TRBD1. The J segment lost 3 bases and the V segment lost 0 bases, leaving 5 bases of the junction unmatched. The CDR3 is made up of 16 amino acids. Germline CDR1 is SGHNT and CDR2 is YYREEE (reference sequence). CDR3 sequence reads: CASSLALDRGGNTIYF. The CDR3, as DNA: TGTGCCAGCAGCTTGGCCCTCGACAGGGGTGGAAACACCATATATTTT.